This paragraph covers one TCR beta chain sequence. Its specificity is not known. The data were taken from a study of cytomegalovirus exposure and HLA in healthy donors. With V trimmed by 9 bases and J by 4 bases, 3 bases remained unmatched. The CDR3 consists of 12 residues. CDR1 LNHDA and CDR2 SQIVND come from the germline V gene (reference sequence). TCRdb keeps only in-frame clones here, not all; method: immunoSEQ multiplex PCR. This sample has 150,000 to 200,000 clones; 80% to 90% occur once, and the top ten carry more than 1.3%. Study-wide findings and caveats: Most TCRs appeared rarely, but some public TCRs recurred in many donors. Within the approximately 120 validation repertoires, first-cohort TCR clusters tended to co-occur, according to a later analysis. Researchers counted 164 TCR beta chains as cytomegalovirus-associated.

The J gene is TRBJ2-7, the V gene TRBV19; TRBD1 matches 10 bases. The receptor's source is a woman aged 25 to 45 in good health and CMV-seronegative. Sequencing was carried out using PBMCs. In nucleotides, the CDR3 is TGTGCCAGGGGGACAGGGGAGTACGAGCAGTACTTC. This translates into CARGTGEYEQYF.